A single sample is the source of the 21 T cell receptor beta chains below, sequenced in a study of blood T cells in healthy people across ages. A second PCR of roughly 7 to 11 cycles used a sample-barcoded 5' primer and a J-beta primer mix. TCRdb ran MiXCR on the 5' RACE reads and lists one entry per CDR3 protein. This sample has roughly 1,500,000 distinct CDR3 sequences, with roughly 40% found just once. The source material was blood. All receptors come from a woman aged 18 to 35 in good health.

This clonotype was counted once. The rearrangement uses TRBV6-5 and TRBJ2-7, with 12 bases that match TRBD1. Germline lookup yields CDR1 MNHEY and CDR2 SVGAGI. The V segment lost 2 bases and the J segment 4 bases; nucleotides outside the gene matches: 6. This CDR3 has 16 residues. In nucleotides, the CDR3 is TGTGCCAGCAGTTACGCCCCGGGACAGGGGGCTTACGAGCAGTACTTC. This translates into CASSYAPGQGAYEQYF.

The genes are TRBV29-1 and TRBJ2-1; 15 bases fit TRBD2. Trimming at V came to 6 bases and at J to 9 bases, leaving 9 bases not matched to a gene. CDR3 length: 15 amino acids. Per germline, CDR1 SQVTM and CDR2 ANQGSEA. The CDR3 sequence is CSVASGTSGRSEQFF. The CDR3 DNA follows: TGCAGCGTGGCCTCCGGGACTAGCGGGAGGAGTGAGCAGTTCTTC.

To note about this clonotype: At one end the junction does not follow the germline gene, possibly because of a read error. The chain links TRBV3-1 to TRBJ1-1; the match to TRBD1 covers 8 bases. CDR3 size: 20 residues. CDR1 and CDR2 (germline): LGHDT, YNNKEL (reference sequence). For the CDR3, the DNA is TGTGTCAGCAACCAAGCGGGAAATCTCGACAGGGGTTTATGGAGCACTGAAGCTTTCTTT. Translated, it gives CVSNQAGNLDRGLWSTEAFF.

This clonotype was counted between two and nine times. The chain recombines TRBV20-1 with TRBJ2-2; D is perhaps TRBD1 (6 bases). V lost 0 bases, J lost 7 bases, and 12 bases lay in between. The CDR3 runs 14 residues. CDR1 and CDR2 from the germline V gene are DFQATT and SNEGSKA (reference sequence). CDR3 amino acids: CSARDWAGVGELFF. Written as DNA, the CDR3 is TGCAGTGCTAGAGATTGGGCAGGGGTCGGGGAGCTGTTTTTT.

The sample holds many counts of this clonotype. J is TRBJ1-2 and V is TRBV5-1; TRBD1 is a possible D gene (5 bases). This CDR3 comprises 13 residues. Trimming removed 5 bases from V and 2 bases from J, with 10 bases in between. From germline, CDR1 is SGHRS and CDR2 YFSETQ. This chain's CDR3 is CASSESGNYGYTF. CDR3 sequence (DNA): TGCGCCAGCAGTGAGTCAGGGAACTATGGCTACACCTTC. Complete variable domain (other parts from reference TRBV5-1 and TRBJ1-2): KAGVTQTPRYLIKTRGQQVTLSCSPISGHRSVSWYQQTPGQGLQFLFEYFSETQRNKGNFPGRFSGRQFSNSRSEMNVSTLELGDSALYLCASSESGNYGYTFGSGTRLTVV.

This clonotype was seen only a few times. This sequence joins TRBV25-1 and TRBJ2-1; 9 bases are a match to TRBD1. The V gene end was trimmed by 7 bases and the J gene end by 3 bases; junction bases not matched to a gene: 10. CDR3 size: 16 residues. The germline CDR1 and CDR2 sequences are MGHDK and SYGVNS. CDR3 DNA sequence: TGTGCCAGCATCCCTGCCGGGACAGGGATCTACAATGAGCAGTTCTTC. Protein: CASIPAGTGIYNEQFF.

The table lists this clonotype with many counts. V is TRBV12-3 or TRBV12-4 and J is TRBJ2-7; D is perhaps TRBD1 or TRBD2 (5 bases each). V was clipped by 4 bases and J by 3 bases, with 7 bases between them. This CDR3 is 12 amino acids long. CDR3 sequence: CASSWDGYEQYF. The CDR3 DNA follows: TGTGCCAGCAGTTGGGACGGCTACGAGCAGTACTTC.

V and J are TRBV3-1 and TRBJ2-1; the match to TRBD1 covers 9 bases. From germline, CDR1 is LGHDT and CDR2 YNNKEL (reference sequence). Losses at the gene ends were 6 bases for V and 9 bases for J; bases not matched to a gene: 18. There are 17 residues in the CDR3. For the CDR3, the DNA is TGTGCCAGCAGAAGCAACCGAGGACAGGGGTCCGCGAGTGAGCAGTTCTTC. Encoded protein: CASRSNRGQGSASEQFF.

V gene TRBV28 combines with J gene TRBJ1-2; D is undetermined. V dropped 4 bases and J dropped 8 bases, with 20 bases sitting between them. Germline CDR1 reads MDHEN; CDR2 reads SYDVKM. This CDR3 region has 15 residues. The CDR3 sequence: CASSSPSLQAQGYTF. Written as DNA, the CDR3 is TGTGCCAGCAGTTCCCCCTCGTTGCAGGCTCAGGGCTACACCTTC.

The chain joins TRBV6-6 to TRBJ1-2; perhaps TRBD1 as D (5 bases). The V and J ends lost 2 bases and 10 bases respectively, with 17 bases between them. The germline gives CDR1 MNHNY, CDR2 SVGAGI (reference sequence). The CDR3 is 14 amino acids. CDR3 bases: TGTGCCAGCAGTTACGGTCCCAGGGCCATACTCTACACCTTC. This translates into CASSYGPRAILYTF.

This chain connects TRBV2 to TRBJ2-5; TRBD1 matches at 9 bases. Unmatched junction bases numbered 7, after V lost 5 bases and J lost 3 bases. The CDR3 sequence is 15 residues long. Per germline, CDR1 SNHLY and CDR2 FYNNEI. CDR3: CASSFTGTGKETQYF. The CDR3 nucleotides are TGTGCCAGCAGTTTCACCGGGACAGGGAAAGAGACCCAGTACTTC.

This clonotype was counted a few times. The rearrangement uses TRBV20-1 and TRBJ1-1; unclear D gene. The CDR3 is 12 amino acids. Germline CDR1 DFQATT, CDR2 SNEGSKA (reference sequence). Between the trimmed V and J ends, which lost 4 bases and 4 bases, there was a span of 10 bases. The CDR3 here is CSAKPGGTEAFF. The CDR3 DNA reads as TGCAGTGCTAAGCCAGGAGGCACTGAAGCTTTCTTT.

The chain joins TRBV20-1 to TRBJ1-6, with D maybe TRBD1 (5 bases). The length of the CDR3 is 15 residues. Looked up from germline, CDR1 is DFQATT and CDR2 is SNEGSKA (reference sequence). V lost 0 bases and J lost 10, with 16 bases in between. The CDR3 DNA is TGCAGTGCTAGAGATGTGCAGGGCCCCGCATCACCCCTCCACTTT. Translating it yields CSARDVQGPASPLHF.

The V and J genes are TRBV10-3 and TRBJ1-5, with D maybe TRBD1 (6 bases). CDR1 is ENHRY, CDR2 SYGVKD, per germline. V lost 4 bases and J 5 bases, leaving 12 bases between the germline ends. There are 14 residues in the CDR3. In DNA form, the CDR3 reads TGTGCCATCAGTGGGAGTGGGGGCGATCAGCCCCAGCATTTT. The encoded protein is CAISGSGGDQPQHF.

This clonotype has a handful of counts. The chain employs TRBV10-3 and TRBJ1-2; D is ambiguous. CDR3 length: 13 amino acids. Trimming took 6 bases from V and 8 from J, leaving 16 bases between them. CDR1 is ENHRY and CDR2 is SYGVKD in the germline V gene. The CDR3 reads CAIRWTFLGGYTF. CDR3 in DNA: TGTGCCATCAGATGGACTTTTCTGGGCGGCTACACCTTC.

The V and J genes are TRBV30 and TRBJ2-5, with D possibly TRBD1 on 5 matching bases. The J call may be faulty, since TRBJ2-7 better matches the DNA end. CDR1 and CDR2 (germline): GTSNPN, SVGIG (reference sequence). The CDR3 covers 13 residues. The CDR3, as DNA: TGTGCCTGGAGTCTGTCAGGGATCTACGAGCAGTACTTC. Translating it yields CAWSLSGIYEQYF.

V usage is TRBV15 and J usage is TRBJ2-2; D is unresolved. V lost 11 bases and J 0 bases, leaving 13 bases between the germline ends. The CDR3 sequence is 14 residues long. Germline lookup yields CDR1 LNHNV and CDR2 YYDKDF (reference sequence). CDR3 nucleotides: TGTGCCGCACGTCAGGTGACGAACACCGGGGAGCTGTTTTTT. Amino acids: CAARQVTNTGELFF.

The gene calls are TRBV9 and TRBJ2-6; 12 bases map to TRBD2. J was trimmed by 1 base and V by 4 bases; bases with no gene match: 3. The CDR3 is made up of 17 amino acids. Germline values: CDR1 SGDLS, CDR2 YYNGEE. The chain's CDR3 is CASSFGLAGSGANVLTF. CDR3 bases: TGTGCCAGCAGCTTTGGACTAGCGGGGTCTGGGGCCAACGTCCTGACTTTC.

There are a few counts of this clonotype. The rearrangement uses TRBV29-1 and TRBJ1-4; TRBD1 matches 7 bases. The trim removed 6 bases at V and 8 bases at J, leaving 9 bases unmatched. Germline V gene data show CDR1 as SQVTM and CDR2 as ANQGSEA. This CDR3 contains 13 residues. The CDR3 protein is CSVTTGRKEKLFF. The CDR3 nucleotides are TGCAGCGTCACGACAGGGAGGAAAGAAAAACTGTTTTTT. Combining the CDR3 with reference TRBV29-1 and TRBJ1-4 gives the whole variable domain SAVISQKPSRDICQRGTSLTIQCQVDSQVTMMFWYRQQPGQSLTLIATANQGSEATYESGFVIDKFPISRPNLTFSTLTVSNMSPEDSSIYLCSVTTGRKEKLFFGSGTQLSVL.

The CDR3 loop is CASSLTGARSGANVLTF. The CDR3 DNA follows: TGTGCCAGCAGCTTGACAGGGGCCCGCTCTGGGGCCAACGTCCTGACTTTC. The genes are TRBV5-6 and TRBJ2-6; 7 bases map to TRBD1. Germline-derived CDR1 and CDR2 are SGHDT and YYEEEE. V was pared by 1 base and J by 0 bases, with 4 bases of the junction left unmatched. The CDR3 runs 17 residues.

The chain combines TRBV11-2 with TRBJ2-7; TRBD2 agrees at 13 bases. Germline V CDR1 and CDR2: SGHAT, FQNNGV. The CDR3 is made up of 16 amino acids. V lost 0 bases, J lost 12 bases, and 11 bases stayed unmatched. Here the CDR3 reads CASSLDETSGRRGWYF. The CDR3 region has the DNA TGTGCCAGCAGCTTAGACGAGACTAGCGGGAGGAGGGGATGGTACTTC.